The 32 T cell receptor beta chains in this list originate from one sample, sequenced in a study of technical replicates of blood from several donors. Profiling relied on immunoSEQ multiplex PCR, and the TCRdb table lists in-frame clones only, not all of them. Of around 69,000 clones in the sample, roughly 88% were seen once. The sequencing sample was made of PBMCs. These receptors were obtained from a human donor in good health. Some clones in this sample may be carry-over from other donors' samples.

V and J are TRBV27 and TRBJ2-7; 7 bases map to TRBD1. The length of the CDR3 is 14 residues. Germline V lookup: CDR1 MNHEY, CDR2 SMNVEV (reference sequence). V was pared by 8 bases and J by 2 bases, with 9 bases of the junction left unmatched. In DNA form, the CDR3 reads TGTGCCAGCCGTGCTCCGGGACAGACCTACGAGCAGTACTTC. It yields the protein CASRAPGQTYEQYF.

This clone was counted only a few times. The chain uses TRBV5-1 and TRBJ2-5; TRBD1 matches 7 bases. Germline V gene lookup returns CDR1 SGHRS and CDR2 YFSETQ. The CDR3 loop spans 15 amino acids. J was trimmed by 5 bases and V by 5 bases; bases with no gene match: 12. The CDR3 nucleotides are TGCGCCAGCAGACCCACAGGGGCCAAAGAGGAGACCCAGTACTTC. It codes for CASRPTGAKEETQYF.

V is TRBV25-1 and J is TRBJ1-3; tentatively, D is TRBD1 (5 bases). The CDR3 contains 16 residues. Germline CDR1 reads MGHDK; CDR2 reads SYGVNS. V lost 8 bases and J lost 3, with 20 bases in between. CDR3 loop: CASGHPYWVSGNTIYF. The CDR3 DNA reads TGTGCCAGCGGACATCCCTATTGGGTAAGTGGAAACACCATATATTTT.

The J gene is TRBJ2-1, the V gene TRBV4-3; 9 bases align to TRBD2. The CDR3 has 16 amino acids. Germline V lookup: CDR1 LGHNA, CDR2 YSLEER. V shed 0 bases and J 9 bases; nucleotides not matched to a gene: 9. The CDR3 DNA reads as TGCGCCAGCAGCCAAGATTTGGCGGGGGGGACCGGTGAGCAGTTCTTC. Its protein is CASSQDLAGGTGEQFF.

The chain joins TRBV4-2 to TRBJ1-4; 7 nucleotides line up with TRBD1. CDR1 and CDR2 (germline): LGHNA, YNFKEQ. The CDR3 covers 14 residues. With 5 bases clipped from V and 4 bases from J, the junction kept 4 bases outside the gene matches. CDR3 region: CASSFTGDNEKLFF. CDR3 DNA: TGTGCCAGCAGCTTTACAGGGGATAATGAAAAACTGTTTTTT.

The DNA of the CDR3 is TGTGCCAGCAGCTTTGGACTAGCGGGAGGCGGCGAGACCCAGTACTTC. It encodes CASSFGLAGGGETQYF. V gene TRBV5-4 combines with J gene TRBJ2-5, with 14 nucleotides matching TRBD2. CDR3 length: 16 residues. Unmatched junction bases numbered 5, after V lost 2 bases and J lost 5 bases. Germline V gives CDR1 SGHNT, CDR2 YYREEE (reference sequence).

This chain uses TRBV5-1 with TRBJ1-3; the match to TRBD1 covers 7 bases. V lost 4 bases to trimming and J lost 4 bases; unmatched junction nucleotides: 8. The CDR3 length is 15 residues. Germline-derived CDR1 and CDR2 are SGHRS and YFSETQ. CDR3 residues: CASSPEVGGGNTIYF. CDR3 nucleotides: TGCGCCAGCAGCCCTGAGGTAGGGGGCGGAAACACCATATATTTT.

The rearrangement uses TRBV2 and TRBJ2-7, with TRBD1 matching over 7 bases. V lost 2 bases and J lost 0; bases outside the gene matches: 1. The CDR3 extends over 14 amino acids. Looked up from germline, CDR1 is SNHLY and CDR2 is FYNNEI. The CDR3, as DNA: TGTGCCAGCAGTGAATGGGACAGCTCCTACGAGCAGTACTTC. Its translation: CASSEWDSSYEQYF.

The chain is built from TRBV5-1 and TRBJ1-4; unclear D gene. Germline CDR1 is SGHRS and CDR2 is YFSETQ. Between the trimmed V and J ends, which lost 4 bases and 5 bases, there was a span of 12 bases. This CDR3 contains 14 residues. Written as DNA, the CDR3 is TGCGCCAGCAGCCCGAGGGCAGAAAATGAAAAACTGTTTTTT. Its translation is CASSPRAENEKLFF.

In this sample, this clone turned up once. The CDR3 protein is CASSYSSGPYEQYF. DNA for the CDR3: TGTGCCAGCAGTTACTCTAGCGGGCCCTACGAGCAGTACTTC. The chain links TRBV6-6 to TRBJ2-7, with TRBD2 matching over 7 bases. The CDR3 extends over 14 amino acids. CDR1 is MNHNY, CDR2 SVGAGI, per germline (reference sequence). V shed 0 bases and J 2 bases; nucleotides not matched to a gene: 1.

The chain employs TRBV18 and TRBJ1-1; TRBD1 matches 7 bases. The trim removed 5 bases at V and 1 base at J, leaving 7 bases unmatched. The CDR3 contains 15 residues. CDR1 and CDR2 from the germline V gene are KGHSH and LQKENI. The chain's CDR3 is CASSTSTGSNTEAFF. The CDR3 DNA sequence: TGTGCCAGCTCAACCTCGACAGGGTCGAACACTGAAGCTTTCTTT.

This chain joins TRBV6-6 and TRBJ2-7; weak D call: TRBD2 (7 bases). Germline V gives CDR1 MNHNY, CDR2 SVGAGI (reference sequence). V was clipped by 7 bases and J by 4 bases, with 20 bases between them. The CDR3 length is 15 residues. The CDR3 reads CASTGVWTRGYEQYF. CDR3 coding DNA: TGTGCCAGCACCGGGGTATGGACTAGGGGGTACGAGCAGTACTTC.

The rearrangement links TRBV18 to TRBJ1-2; D not resolved. The CDR3 spans 13 residues. Germline V gives CDR1 KGHSH, CDR2 LQKENI. V gave up 0 bases and J gave up 6 bases, with 8 bases separating them. CDR3 sequence: CASSPPARDGYTF. Here the CDR3 DNA reads TGTGCCAGCTCACCACCTGCACGGGATGGCTACACCTTC. The entire variable domain, with the rest obtained from reference TRBV18 and TRBJ1-2, is as follows: NAGVMQNPRHLVRRRGQEARLRCSPMKGHSHVYWYRQLPEEGLKFMVYLQKENIIDESGMPKERFSAEFPKEGPSILRIQQVVRGDSAAYFCASSPPARDGYTFGSGTRLTVV.

V and J are TRBV14 and TRBJ2-7, with TRBD1 identical over 8 bases. V trimming: 5 bases; J trimming: 0 bases; junction bases outside the gene matches: 9. From germline, CDR1 is SGHDN and CDR2 FVKESK. The CDR3 sequence is 16 residues long. The CDR3 region has the DNA TGTGCCAGCAGCTCTCGACAGGGGTCCTACTCCTACGAGCAGTACTTC. Protein product: CASSSRQGSYSYEQYF. Together with reference TRBV14 and TRBJ2-7, the CDR3 gives the full variable domain: EAGVTQFPSHSVIEKGQTVTLRCDPISGHDNLYWYRRVMGKEIKFLLHFVKESKQDESGMPNNRFLAERTGGTYSTLKVQPAELEDSGVYFCASSSRQGSYSYEQYFGPGTRLTVT.

This clone showed up just once. This chain connects TRBV10-3 to TRBJ2-1, with TRBD2 matching over 8 bases. Germline loops: CDR1 ENHRY, CDR2 SYGVKD. Trimming cost V 6 bases and J 3 bases; bases outside gene matches: 10. The CDR3 is 16 residues long. The DNA of the CDR3 is TGTGCCATCAGCGAAATAAGCGGGAGACTCTACAATGAGCAGTTCTTC. Translating gives CAISEISGRLYNEQFF.

J is TRBJ1-4 and V is TRBV7-9, with 9 positions matching TRBD1. With V trimmed by 5 bases and J by 5 bases, 12 bases remained unmatched. The CDR3 is 17 residues long. In germline, CDR1 is SEHNR, CDR2 FQNEAQ (reference sequence). The chain's CDR3 is CASSRPGTGNGNEKLFF. Here the CDR3 DNA reads TGTGCCAGCAGCCGTCCCGGGACAGGGAACGGAAATGAAAAACTGTTTTTT.

The J gene is TRBJ2-7, the V gene TRBV7-2, with a tentative D call TRBD1 (6 bases). Trimming cost V 3 bases and J 7 bases, with 10 bases left between them. The CDR3 consists of 12 residues. Germline assignment: CDR1 SGHTA and CDR2 FQGNSA. This chain's CDR3 is CASSFSGDEQYF. DNA of the CDR3: TGTGCCAGCAGCTTCTCAGGGGATGAGCAGTACTTC.

The CDR3 DNA reads as TGCGCCAGCAGCTTAACGGGACAGGCGATGAACACTGAAGCTTTCTTT. Protein: CASSLTGQAMNTEAFF. This chain uses TRBV5-1 with TRBJ1-1; the match to TRBD1 covers 8 bases. Per the germline V gene, CDR1 is SGHRS and CDR2 is YFSETQ. This CDR3 is 16 amino acids long. Trimming at V came to 2 bases and at J to 0 bases, leaving 6 bases not matched to a gene.

As for this clone: Distinct nucleotide sequences in the sample also encode this CDR3. This chain uses TRBV7-2 with TRBJ2-5, with D tentatively TRBD2 (6 bases). This CDR3 spans 15 amino acids. V lost 5 bases, J lost 5 bases, and 18 bases lay in between. Germline assignment: CDR1 SGHTA and CDR2 FQGNSA. CDR3 protein: CASSPRGSGGETQYF. CDR3 nucleotides: TGTGCCAGCAGCCCGAGGGGTAGCGGTGGGGAGACCCAGTACTTC.

V usage is TRBV5-8 and J usage is TRBJ2-7; 14 bases agree with TRBD2. CDR1 and CDR2 from the germline V gene are SGHTS and YDEGEE. This CDR3 comprises 18 residues. J gave up 0 bases and V 4 bases, and 9 bases lay outside the gene matches. The CDR3 nucleotides read TGTGCCAGCAGCCAAGCGAGGACTAGCGGGAGGAGCTCCTACGAGCAGTACTTC. This codes for CASSQARTSGRSSYEQYF.

The V call is TRBV19, the J call TRBJ1-6; D unclear. Germline CDR1 is LNHDA and CDR2 is SQIVND (reference sequence). V gave up 5 bases and J gave up 7 bases, with 6 bases separating them. The CDR3 runs 12 residues. The CDR3 DNA reads TGTGCCAGTAGTGAGTACAATTCACCCCTCCACTTT. Residues: CASSEYNSPLHF.

The chain has TRBV7-2 and TRBJ2-3; weak D call: TRBD2 (6 bases). The CDR3 length is 15 residues. V gave up 6 bases and J gave up 6 bases, with 19 bases separating them. Germline V gives CDR1 SGHTA, CDR2 FQGNSA. DNA of the CDR3: TGTGCCAGCAGATCACAATCGGGAGTTTTTGATACGCAGTATTTT. Translated: CASRSQSGVFDTQYF.

This rearrangement joins TRBV2 to TRBJ1-1; 10 nucleotides match TRBD1. Germline CDR1 and CDR2: SNHLY and FYNNEI. After removal of 6 bases from V and 7 bases from J, the junction contained 11 bases not matched to a gene. This CDR3 region has 15 residues. Here the CDR3 DNA reads TGTGCCAGCAGCGCGCACGGGACAGGGGTCGGTGAAGCTTTCTTT. It translates to CASSAHGTGVGEAFF.

The chain couples TRBV5-6 to TRBJ1-1, with no clear D. The CDR3 has 14 residues. Germline lookup yields CDR1 SGHDT and CDR2 YYEEEE. V shed 3 bases and J shed 5 bases, with 14 bases lying between them. The CDR3 DNA reads as TGTGCCAGCAGCTCACGAGGGCGCGTAACTGAAGCTTTCTTT. Residues: CASSSRGRVTEAFF.

In this sample, this clone turned up a few times. The rearrangement links TRBV29-1 to TRBJ1-1, with D perhaps matching TRBD1 (6 bases). Trimming shortened V by 1 base and J by 11 bases, and 17 bases separated the two germline ends. Germline V CDR1 and CDR2: SQVTM, ANQGSEA. The CDR3 contains 13 residues. CDR3 sequence: CSVEVNQGRVAFF. The CDR3 bases are TGCAGCGTTGAAGTTAACCAGGGGCGTGTGGCTTTCTTT.

This sequence joins TRBV30 and TRBJ2-3; D not certain. CDR1 is GTSNPN, CDR2 SVGIG, per germline (reference sequence). The CDR3 sequence is 13 residues long. Deletions cut 0 bases from V and 2 bases from J, with 6 bases between. The CDR3 DNA follows: TGTGCCTGGAGTGTAGACTTCACAGATACGCAGTATTTT. Its translation: CAWSVDFTDTQYF.

This clone appeared a few times. Written as DNA, the CDR3 is TGTGCCAGCAGTTCTATATACAAGGGTGGGACTAGCGGGGGGGCGATCGGTTACGAGCAGTACTTC. Protein product: CASSSIYKGGTSGGAIGYEQYF. The chain uses TRBV28 and TRBJ2-7; 16 nucleotides agree with TRBD2. The V segment lost 4 bases and the J segment 4 bases; nucleotides outside the gene matches: 22. The length of the CDR3 is 22 residues. Per germline, CDR1 MDHEN and CDR2 SYDVKM.

The chain is built from TRBV5-4 and TRBJ2-3; D may be TRBD2 (6 bases). V was pared by 7 bases and J by 2 bases, with 14 bases between. This CDR3 is 14 amino acids long. Germline CDR1 and CDR2: SGHNT and YYREEE (reference sequence). The CDR3 region is CASGRTKLTDTQYF. CDR3 bases: TGTGCCAGCGGGAGGACGAAACTCACAGATACGCAGTATTTT.

This rearrangement joins TRBV15 to TRBJ1-2, with no clear D. V was trimmed by 5 bases and J by 8 bases, leaving 15 bases between them. This CDR3 is 13 amino acids long. Germline CDR1 reads LNHNV; CDR2 reads YYDKDF (reference sequence). Here the CDR3 reads CATSYKGPGGYTF. The CDR3 DNA follows: TGTGCCACCAGCTACAAAGGTCCAGGAGGCTACACCTTC.

The rearrangement links TRBV12-5 to TRBJ1-5; D gene ambiguous. The CDR3 runs to 13 residues. Germline loops: CDR1 LGHNT, CDR2 FRNRAP. V was clipped by 1 base and J by 4 bases, with 5 bases between them. CDR3 bases: TGTGCTAGTGGTTTGGAAGCGAATCAGCCCCAGCATTTT. This translates into CASGLEANQPQHF.

The chain carries TRBV4-1 and TRBJ2-7; D might be TRBD2 (7 bases). V lost 0 bases to trimming and J lost 1 base, with 13 bases between them. The germline V gene has CDR1 MGHRA and CDR2 YSYEKL. The CDR3 sequence is 16 residues long. DNA of the CDR3: TGCGCCAGCAGCCAAGATCGGGGGGCGGGATCCTACGAGCAGTACTTC. Its protein product is CASSQDRGAGSYEQYF.

This chain uses TRBV29-1 with TRBJ2-5; D uncertain. Trimming cost V 3 bases and J 2 bases, with 10 bases left between them. The CDR3 is made up of 13 amino acids. Germline loops: CDR1 SQVTM, CDR2 ANQGSEA. The chain's CDR3 is CSVDFGQQETQYF. The DNA of the CDR3 is TGCAGCGTTGATTTTGGTCAGCAAGAGACCCAGTACTTC. Looking up the rest from reference TRBV29-1 and TRBJ2-5 gives the full variable domain: SAVISQKPSRDICQRGTSLTIQCQVDSQVTMMFWYRQQPGQSLTLIATANQGSEATYESGFVIDKFPISRPNLTFSTLTVSNMSPEDSSIYLCSVDFGQQETQYFGPGTRLLVL.